What follows are 20 T cell receptor beta chains derived from one specimen sequenced in a study of CD8 T cells in ankylosing spondylitis. Each CDR3 protein gets one entry after TCRdb re-called the 5' RACE reads with MiXCR. The sample has about 130,000 distinct CDR3 sequences, about 7.3% seen once. The sample taken for sequencing was blood, either unsorted or a sorted T cell fraction (not recorded which). All receptors derive from a female donor with ankylosing spondylitis or in good health (not recorded which).

This clonotype occurred many times. This chain uses TRBV4-2 with TRBJ1-3; D call uncertain. This CDR3 spans 17 amino acids. Germline assignment: CDR1 LGHNA and CDR2 YNFKEQ. V lost 4 bases and J 0 bases, leaving 16 bases between the germline ends. CDR3: CASSRDPGTHSGNTIYF. Here the CDR3 DNA reads TGTGCCAGCAGCCGAGATCCGGGAACCCACTCTGGAAACACCATATATTTT.

This clonotype was found many times. The chain uses TRBV20-1 and TRBJ1-2; D remains unclear. V dropped 0 bases and J dropped 0 bases, with 8 bases sitting between them. From germline, CDR1 is DFQATT and CDR2 SNEGSKA (reference sequence). This CDR3 has 14 residues. CDR3: CSARDSIANYGYTF. The CDR3 nucleotides read TGCAGTGCTAGAGATTCCATTGCTAACTATGGCTACACCTTC.

This clonotype was counted only a few times. The gene calls are TRBV20-1 and TRBJ2-5; possibly TRBD1 for D (6 bases). This CDR3 is built from 14 residues. The germline V and J ends were trimmed by 0 bases and 3 bases, with 11 bases remaining between them. The germline V gene has CDR1 DFQATT and CDR2 SNEGSKA (reference sequence). CDR3 in DNA: TGCAGTGCTAGAGATAGGCCAGGGGAAGAGACCCAGTACTTC. It translates to CSARDRPGEETQYF.

This clonotype was counted a few times. The chain combines TRBV7-8 with TRBJ1-4; D gene ambiguous. The CDR3 loop spans 14 amino acids. V was pared by 4 bases and J by 5 bases, with 11 bases between. CDR1 and CDR2 (germline): SGHVS, FQNEAQ. This CDR3 is CASSSGRLNEKLFF. CDR3 nucleotide sequence: TGTGCCAGCAGCTCCGGACGGCTGAATGAAAAACTGTTTTTT.

There are many counts of this clonotype. The chain is built from TRBV12-3 or TRBV12-4 and TRBJ1-2; D remains unclear. The CDR3 contains 14 residues. Trimming left V 5 bases short and J 6 bases short, with 16 bases between. The CDR3 DNA sequence: TGTGCCAGCAGTCCCAGGACCCTCGGAAATGGCTACACCTTC. It specifies CASSPRTLGNGYTF.

Ten or more counts support this clonotype. V is TRBV10-2 and J is TRBJ1-3; tentative D call: TRBD1 (6 bases). V was cut by 7 bases and J by 4 bases, with 11 bases left in between. This CDR3 has 13 amino acids. Germline V gene sequence: CDR1 WSHSY, CDR2 SAAADI. This CDR3 is CASTGAPGNTIYF. Here the CDR3 DNA reads TGCGCCAGCACGGGGGCACCAGGAAACACCATATATTTT.

This clonotype was picked up many times. In nucleotides, the CDR3 is TGCGCCAGCACTCAAGGGGGTACGACTGAAGCTTTCTTT. This encodes CASTQGGTTEAFF. The chain carries TRBV5-1 and TRBJ1-1; D possibly corresponds to TRBD1 (6 bases). Germline lookup yields CDR1 SGHRS and CDR2 YFSETQ. V dropped 6 bases and J dropped 5 bases, with 14 bases sitting between them. The CDR3 contains 13 residues.

This clonotype occurred many times. The chain recombines TRBV5-6 with TRBJ2-3, with D hard to call. V lost 2 bases and J lost 1, with 8 bases in between. CDR3 length: 14 amino acids. Germline-derived CDR1 and CDR2 are SGHDT and YYEEEE. The CDR3 reads CASSFPVGTDTQYF. As DNA, the CDR3 is TGTGCCAGCAGCTTCCCGGTGGGCACAGATACGCAGTATTTT.

This clonotype came up many times. V gene TRBV7-9 combines with J gene TRBJ2-5, with D maybe TRBD2 (6 bases). V was clipped by 7 bases and J by 0 bases, with 15 bases between them. The CDR3 runs 15 residues. In germline, CDR1 is SEHNR, CDR2 FQNEAQ (reference sequence). The CDR3 sequence: CASIDGRDHQETQYF. CDR3 nucleotide sequence: TGTGCCAGCATTGATGGGCGGGACCACCAAGAGACCCAGTACTTC.

In this sample, this clonotype turned up many times. The chain links TRBV6-2 or TRBV6-3 to TRBJ2-2; perhaps TRBD1 as D (5 bases). The CDR3 covers 13 residues. In germline, CDR1 is MNHEY, CDR2 SVGEGT. The V end was cut by 8 bases, the J end by 7 bases, with 14 bases between. The CDR3 nucleotides read TGTGCCAGCGGGGCTGAGGATGGCGGGGAGCTGTTTTTT. Translation gives CASGAEDGGELFF.

This clonotype was picked up many times. The chain carries TRBV5-1 and TRBJ2-2, with a possible D match to TRBD1 (6 bases). This CDR3 comprises 15 residues. The ends were cut back, 7 bases at V and 6 bases at J, with 19 bases in the middle. Germline-derived CDR1 and CDR2 are SGHRS and YFSETQ. The CDR3 bases are TGCGCCAGCGGGGAGACCGCAGGGGTTGCCGGGGAGCTGTTTTTT. Its protein is CASGETAGVAGELFF.

The sample holds many counts of this clonotype. The chain combines TRBV7-9 with TRBJ2-3; D is uncertain. The CDR3 runs to 15 residues. CDR1 is SEHNR, CDR2 FQNEAQ, per germline (reference sequence). The V end was cut by 0 bases, the J end by 1 base, with 8 bases between. The CDR3 loop reads CASSLAQSGTDTQYF. The CDR3 region has the DNA TGTGCCAGCAGCTTAGCCCAGTCTGGCACAGATACGCAGTATTTT.

The chain links TRBV6-4 to TRBJ1-2; D is perhaps TRBD1 (5 bases). Germline CDR1 is MRHNA and CDR2 is SNTAGT. V dropped 11 bases and J dropped 4 bases, with 14 bases sitting between them. This CDR3 is 12 amino acids long. The CDR3 coding sequence is TGTGCCGGGTTCGGGACGGTCTATGGCTACACCTTC. The encoded protein is CAGFGTVYGYTF.

This clonotype was observed at least ten times. Written as DNA, the CDR3 is TGTGCCACCAGTGACCAGGGGGGCGGTGAGCAGTTCTTC. Translated: CATSDQGGGEQFF. The V and J genes are TRBV24-1 and TRBJ2-1; D is possibly TRBD1 (7 bases). Trimming took 4 bases from V and 9 from J, leaving 12 bases between them. Germline CDR1 is KGHDR and CDR2 is SFDVKD. The CDR3 has 13 residues.

This chain connects TRBV11-3 to TRBJ2-3; the D gene could be TRBD1 or TRBD2 (5 bases each). V was shortened by 3 bases and J by 4 bases, with 11 bases between the two germline ends. The germline V gene encodes CDR1 SGHNT and CDR2 YENEEA. The CDR3 runs to 14 residues. Here the CDR3 DNA reads TGTGCCAGCAGCTTGGGGGAAGTTGCAGATACGCAGTATTTT. It yields the protein CASSLGEVADTQYF.

This clonotype showed up many times. The chain is built from TRBV12-3 or TRBV12-4 and TRBJ1-2; no firm D call. The V gene lost 3 bases and the J gene lost 4 bases, with 12 bases spanning the gap. The CDR3 loop spans 14 amino acids. CDR3 DNA: TGTGCCAGCAGTTTGCACAAGACGGGCTATGGCTACACCTTC. Residues: CASSLHKTGYGYTF.

Ten or more counts support this clonotype. V usage is TRBV6-2 or TRBV6-3 and J usage is TRBJ2-1, with D tentatively TRBD2 (6 bases). CDR3 length: 12 residues. Germline-derived CDR1 and CDR2 are MNHEY and SVGEGT. Trimming stripped 4 bases from V and 9 bases from J, with 10 bases between. In DNA form, the CDR3 reads TGTGCCAGCAGTTTACTAGCCCCTGAGCAGTTCTTC. Protein sequence: CASSLLAPEQFF.

This clonotype showed up many times. The genes are TRBV5-1 and TRBJ2-3, with a tentative D call TRBD1 (6 bases). Germline V CDR1 and CDR2: SGHRS, YFSETQ. Trimming took 3 bases from V and 2 from J, leaving 13 bases between them. This CDR3 comprises 15 residues. The CDR3 DNA sequence: TGCGCCAGCAGCTATCAGGGGATGGACACAGATACGCAGTATTTT. It encodes CASSYQGMDTDTQYF.

This clonotype was recorded at least ten times. The chain couples TRBV30 to TRBJ1-1; D perhaps matches TRBD1 (5 bases). Germline-derived CDR1 and CDR2 are GTSNPN and SVGIG (reference sequence). Trimming pared 3 bases from V and 1 base from J, leaving 9 bases between. The CDR3 contains 13 residues. The CDR3 DNA reads as TGTGCCTGGAGCCGGCAGGGGAACACTGAAGCTTTCTTT. Residues: CAWSRQGNTEAFF.

V usage is TRBV23-1 and J usage is TRBJ1-6; D is possibly TRBD1 (6 bases). TRBV23-1 is marked as an open reading frame, function uncertain. This CDR3 contains 17 residues. V lost 1 base and J lost 7, with 17 bases in between. Here the CDR3 reads CASSQCGQGSGNSPLHF. For the CDR3, the DNA is TGCGCCAGCAGTCAATGCGGGCAGGGGTCGGGGAATTCACCCCTCCACTTT.